These 9 T cell receptor beta chains were sequenced from one sample in a study of T cell changes during pregnancy in multiple sclerosis. This table comes from immunoSEQ multiplex PCR, and its TCRdb copy is limited to in-frame clones, with some not included. The sample has around 80,000 clones; roughly nine tenths are singletons. The sequencing here drew on peripheral blood, taken before pregnancy. The source of these receptors is a female donor with multiple sclerosis, enrolled in a pregnancy study.

The CDR3 nucleotides read TGTGCCAGTAGTATAGATCTGCTAGCGGGGAGCTCCTACAATGAGCAGTTCTTC. It is translated as CASSIDLLAGSSYNEQFF. This rearrangement joins TRBV19 to TRBJ2-1; 9 bases map to TRBD2. V lost 0 bases, J lost 0 bases, and 6 bases stayed unmatched. CDR1 and CDR2 (germline): LNHDA, SQIVND (reference sequence). This CDR3 contains 18 residues.

The rearrangement joins TRBV28 to TRBJ2-3; TRBD2 is a possible D gene (6 bases). Germline assignment: CDR1 MDHEN and CDR2 SYDVKM. CDR3 length equals 18 residues. Trimming shortened V by 4 bases and J by 3 bases, and 23 bases separated the two germline ends. The CDR3 loop is CASSSPIRLDGLTDTQYF. DNA of the CDR3: TGTGCCAGCAGTTCGCCTATACGACTAGACGGTTTGACAGATACGCAGTATTTT.

The chain carries TRBV29-1 and TRBJ1-1, with D unresolved. The ends were cut back, 7 bases at V and 5 bases at J, with 5 bases in the middle. Germline V gene data show CDR1 as SQVTM and CDR2 as ANQGSEA. The CDR3 is 9 residues long. In nucleotides, the CDR3 is TGCAGCGGCGGTACTGAAGCTTTCTTT. Amino acids: CSGGTEAFF.

The table lists this clone with a count of one. The chain has TRBV5-1 and TRBJ1-3; possibly TRBD1 for D (6 bases). Germline V gene lookup returns CDR1 SGHRS and CDR2 YFSETQ. CDR3 length: 16 amino acids. Trimming shortened V by 4 bases and J by 2 bases, and 16 bases separated the two germline ends. DNA for the CDR3: TGCGCCAGCAGCCTACTTGGACAGAGTACTGGAAACACCATATATTTT. Amino acids: CASSLLGQSTGNTIYF.

The chain combines TRBV2 with TRBJ1-1; unclear D gene. Germline values: CDR1 SNHLY, CDR2 FYNNEI. The V end was cut by 7 bases, the J end by 0 bases, with 9 bases between. The CDR3 loop spans 13 amino acids. The chain's CDR3 is CASKMNLNTEAFF. The CDR3 nucleotides are TGTGCCAGCAAGATGAACTTGAACACTGAAGCTTTCTTT.

The CDR3 nucleotides are TGCGCCAGCAGCTTGGGTGGACAGGGCGTTTTCTCGGCAGCTTTCTTT. It specifies CASSLGGQGVFSAAFF. The chain uses TRBV5-1 and TRBJ1-1; 8 positions match TRBD1. Germline V gene lookup returns CDR1 SGHRS and CDR2 YFSETQ. The V segment lost 0 bases and the J segment 10 bases; nucleotides outside the gene matches: 14. The CDR3 has 16 residues.

This chain uses TRBV27 with TRBJ2-1; no reliable D call. The V gene lost 6 bases and the J gene lost 5 bases, with 5 bases spanning the gap. This CDR3 region has 11 residues. In germline, CDR1 is MNHEY, CDR2 SMNVEV (reference sequence). The DNA of the CDR3 is TGTGCCAGCAGAACGGACAATGAGCAGTTCTTC. Its translation: CASRTDNEQFF.

This chain links TRBV5-1 with TRBJ2-3; D is perhaps TRBD1 (5 bases). This CDR3 contains 16 residues. Trimming took 3 bases from V and 1 from J, leaving 15 bases between them. Germline values: CDR1 SGHRS, CDR2 YFSETQ. DNA for the CDR3: TGCGCCAGCAGCTCAGACTTGACAGTAGGCACAGATACGCAGTATTTT. Amino acid sequence: CASSSDLTVGTDTQYF.

This chain connects TRBV11-3 to TRBJ2-2, with TRBD1 identical over 7 bases. CDR1 is SGHNT, CDR2 YENEEA, per germline. The CDR3 totals 15 residues. The trim removed 5 bases at V and 4 bases at J, leaving 7 bases unmatched. The CDR3 sequence: CASSPRQGGTGELFF. CDR3 in DNA: TGTGCCAGCAGCCCCAGACAGGGTGGCACCGGGGAGCTGTTTTTT.